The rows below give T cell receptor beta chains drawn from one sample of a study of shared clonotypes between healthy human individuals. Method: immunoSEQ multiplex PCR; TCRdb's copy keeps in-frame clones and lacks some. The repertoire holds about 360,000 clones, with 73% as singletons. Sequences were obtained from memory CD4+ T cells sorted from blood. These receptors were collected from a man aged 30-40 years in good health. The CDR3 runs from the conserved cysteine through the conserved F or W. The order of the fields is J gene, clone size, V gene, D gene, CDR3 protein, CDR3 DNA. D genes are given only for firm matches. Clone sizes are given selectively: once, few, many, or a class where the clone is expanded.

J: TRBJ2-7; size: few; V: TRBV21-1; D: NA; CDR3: CASSMWRGTGTYEQYF; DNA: TGTGCCAGCAGCATGTGGAGGGGGACAGGGACCTACGAGCAGTACTTC
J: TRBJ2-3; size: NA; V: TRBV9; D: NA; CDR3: CASSVAGSADTQYF; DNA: TGTGCCAGCAGCGTAGCGGGTAGCGCAGATACGCAGTATTTT
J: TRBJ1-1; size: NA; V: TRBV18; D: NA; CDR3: CASSVLPRDLNTEAFF; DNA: TGTGCCAGCTCAGTACTCCCCCGGGATTTGAACACTGAAGCTTTCTTT
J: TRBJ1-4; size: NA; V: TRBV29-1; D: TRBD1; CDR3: CSAMTGGRGYEKLFF; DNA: TGCAGCGCGATGACAGGGGGTCGCGGTTACGAAAAACTGTTTTTT
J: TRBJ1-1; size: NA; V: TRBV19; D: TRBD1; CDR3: CASRTGSEGPEAFF; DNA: TGTGCCAGTAGGACAGGGAGTGAGGGCCCTGAAGCTTTCTTT
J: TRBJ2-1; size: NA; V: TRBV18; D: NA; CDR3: CASSPRAGEPYNEQFF; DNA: TGTGCCAGCTCACCGCGGGCAGGGGAACCCTACAATGAGCAGTTCTTC
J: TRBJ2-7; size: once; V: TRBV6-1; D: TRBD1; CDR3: CASTKQGAGSYEQYF; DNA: TGTGCCAGCACCAAACAGGGGGCAGGCTCCTACGAGCAGTACTTC
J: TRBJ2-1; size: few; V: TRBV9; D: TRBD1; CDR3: CASSVTSTGDEQFF; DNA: TGTGCCAGCAGCGTGACCTCCACAGGGGATGAGCAGTTCTTC
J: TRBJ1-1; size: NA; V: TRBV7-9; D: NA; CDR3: CASSPLTEAFF; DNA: TGTGCCAGCAGCCCACTCACTGAAGCTTTCTTT
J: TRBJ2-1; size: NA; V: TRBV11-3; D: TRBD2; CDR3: CASSLGGTSSYNEQFF; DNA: TGTGCCAGCAGCTTAGGCGGGACTAGCTCCTACAATGAGCAGTTCTTC
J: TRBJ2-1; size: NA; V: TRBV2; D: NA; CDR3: CASSPDRADYNEQFF; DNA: TGTGCCAGCAGTCCCGACAGAGCAGACTACAATGAGCAGTTCTTC
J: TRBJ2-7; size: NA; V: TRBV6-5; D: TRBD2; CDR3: CASRGSGRSSEQYF; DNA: TGTGCCAGCAGGGGTAGCGGGAGATCGAGCGAGCAGTACTTC
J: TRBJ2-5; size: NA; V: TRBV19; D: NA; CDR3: CASGLYGATPVQETQYF; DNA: TGTGCCAGTGGGCTTTACGGGGCTACCCCAGTCCAAGAGACCCAGTACTTC
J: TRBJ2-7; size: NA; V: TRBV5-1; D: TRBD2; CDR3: CASSLVVASGSYEQYF; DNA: TGCGCCAGCAGCTTGGTGGTGGCTAGCGGGAGCTACGAGCAGTACTTC
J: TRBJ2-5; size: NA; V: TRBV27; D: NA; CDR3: CASRGMGYQETQYF; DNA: TGTGCCAGCAGAGGAATGGGGTACCAAGAGACCCAGTACTTC
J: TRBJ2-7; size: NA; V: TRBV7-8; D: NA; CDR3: CASSSPITGNSYEQYF; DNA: TGTGCCAGCAGCTCCCCTATAACAGGGAACTCCTACGAGCAGTACTTC
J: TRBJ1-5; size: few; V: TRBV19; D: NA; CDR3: CASSVNGLQAQHF; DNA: TGTGCCAGTAGCGTCAATGGCCTTCAAGCCCAGCATTTT
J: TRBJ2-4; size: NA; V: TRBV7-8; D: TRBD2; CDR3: CASSSGNYIQYF; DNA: TGTGCCAGCAGCAGCGGGAACTACATTCAGTACTTC
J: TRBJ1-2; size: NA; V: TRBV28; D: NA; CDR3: CASRRGGGLNYGYTF; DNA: TGTGCCAGCAGGCGCGGGGGCGGTTTGAACTATGGCTACACCTTC
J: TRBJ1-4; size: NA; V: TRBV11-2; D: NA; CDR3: CASSFQGSGEKLFF; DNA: TGTGCCAGCAGCTTCCAGGGAAGCGGAGAAAAACTGTTTTTT
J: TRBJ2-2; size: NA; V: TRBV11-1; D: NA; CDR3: CASSSSRLGADTGELFF; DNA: TGTGCCAGCAGCTCTTCGAGATTGGGGGCAGACACCGGGGAGCTGTTTTTT
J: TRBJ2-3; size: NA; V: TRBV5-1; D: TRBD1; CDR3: CASSLDRGDTQYF; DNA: TGCGCCAGCAGCCTCGACAGGGGAGATACGCAGTATTTT
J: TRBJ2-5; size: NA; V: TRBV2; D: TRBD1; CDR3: CASSQQNRGILQETQYF; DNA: TGTGCCAGCAGCCAACAAAACAGGGGGATCCTCCAAGAGACCCAGTACTTC
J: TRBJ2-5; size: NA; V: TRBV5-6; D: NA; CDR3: CASSLGLAGQETQYF; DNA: TGTGCCAGCAGCTTGGGCCTGGCAGGTCAAGAGACCCAGTACTTC